The 10 T cell receptor beta chains below come from one sample, sequenced in a study of blood T cell repertoires in COVID-19. Using immunoSEQ multiplex PCR, the repertoire was profiled, and TCRdb retains in-frame clones only, with some absent. The sample lists 180,000 or so clones; roughly three quarters were seen once. The sequenced sample was peripheral blood. The receptors were gathered from a woman older than 75 with COVID-19, enrolled during active disease.

The rearrangement uses TRBV9 and TRBJ2-1; TRBD2 is a possible D gene (6 bases). From germline, CDR1 is SGDLS and CDR2 YYNGEE. The V end was cut by 0 bases, the J end by 3 bases, with 10 bases between. The CDR3 is 15 residues long. The CDR3 here is CASSVVPGLYNEQFF. The CDR3 region has the DNA TGTGCCAGCAGCGTAGTTCCGGGACTCTACAATGAGCAGTTCTTC.

The genes are TRBV5-4 and TRBJ2-1; no clear D gene. The V end was cut by 0 bases, the J end by 0 bases, with 10 bases between. This CDR3 region has 16 residues. Germline lookup yields CDR1 SGHNT and CDR2 YYREEE (reference sequence). This chain's CDR3 is CASSLASIRSYNEQFF. CDR3 sequence (DNA): TGTGCCAGCAGCTTGGCGTCTATTCGCTCCTACAATGAGCAGTTCTTC.

The chain couples TRBV7-6 to TRBJ1-3; D is unclear. Germline loops: CDR1 SGHVS, CDR2 FNYEAQ. The CDR3 extends over 17 amino acids. V gave up 5 bases and J gave up 4 bases, with 21 bases separating them. DNA of the CDR3: TGTGCCAGCAGCAGCGGTCGCCTTACACCGGAGGGAAACACCATATATTTT. Amino acids: CASSSGRLTPEGNTIYF.

This chain links TRBV3-1 (or the pseudogene TRBV3-2) with TRBJ1-2; 7 bases align to TRBD1. The germline gives CDR1 LGHDT, CDR2 YNNKEL (reference sequence). V lost 4 bases to trimming and J lost 8 bases; unmatched junction nucleotides: 7. This CDR3 comprises 13 residues. DNA for the CDR3: TGTGCCAGCAGCCTTACAGGGGCGGGAGGCTACACCTTC. Amino acid sequence: CASSLTGAGGYTF.

The V call is TRBV20-1, the J call TRBJ2-3; 9 positions match TRBD2. The CDR3 loop spans 15 amino acids. Per the germline V gene, CDR1 is DFQATT and CDR2 is SNEGSKA (reference sequence). Losses at the gene ends were 3 bases for V and 2 bases for J; bases not matched to a gene: 6. CDR3 nucleotide sequence: TGCAGTGCTAGTTCCAGCGGGGGGCCCACAGATACGCAGTATTTT. Protein product: CSASSSGGPTDTQYF.

This clone appeared once. The rearrangement links TRBV6-1 to TRBJ2-1, with D perhaps TRBD1 (5 bases). Trimming removed 2 bases at V and 6 bases at J, with 17 bases between. The CDR3 covers 16 residues. Germline V gives CDR1 MNHNS, CDR2 SASEGT. CDR3 nucleotides: TGTGCCAGCAGTGAACTTGGGGCTCGAAGGCTCAATGAGCAGTTCTTC. It encodes CASSELGARRLNEQFF.

The CDR3 DNA is TGTGCCAGCTCTCTGATACAGGGGCCTAATGAAAAACTGTTTTTT. It codes for CASSLIQGPNEKLFF. This sequence joins TRBV18 and TRBJ1-4, with 7 bases matching TRBD1. Losses at the gene ends were 6 bases for V and 3 bases for J; bases not matched to a gene: 7. The germline gives CDR1 KGHSH, CDR2 LQKENI. The CDR3 runs 15 residues.

This clone was detected a few times. The gene calls are TRBV4-1 and TRBJ2-4; D may be TRBD2 (7 bases). The CDR3 consists of 14 residues. The V end was cut by 8 bases, the J end by 6 bases, with 17 bases between. Per the germline V gene, CDR1 is MGHRA and CDR2 is YSYEKL. For the CDR3, the DNA is TGCGCCAGCCGCCCCGTAGGGGGGGCAAACATTCAGTACTTC. Its protein product is CASRPVGGANIQYF.

This chain uses TRBV28 with TRBJ2-7, with D perhaps TRBD2 (5 bases). Germline V lookup: CDR1 MDHEN, CDR2 SYDVKM. The CDR3 runs 13 residues. Trimming took 7 bases from V and 4 from J, leaving 14 bases between them. The CDR3: CASIPPGTYEQYF. The CDR3 DNA reads TGTGCCAGCATTCCCCCGGGAACTTACGAGCAGTACTTC.

The chain recombines TRBV28 with TRBJ1-2; D remains unclear. Germline V gene lookup returns CDR1 MDHEN and CDR2 SYDVKM. The CDR3 totals 11 residues. Trimming left V 10 bases short and J 2 bases short, with 8 bases between. CDR3 protein: CATYNNYGYTF. The CDR3 nucleotides are TGTGCCACTTACAACAACTATGGCTACACCTTC.